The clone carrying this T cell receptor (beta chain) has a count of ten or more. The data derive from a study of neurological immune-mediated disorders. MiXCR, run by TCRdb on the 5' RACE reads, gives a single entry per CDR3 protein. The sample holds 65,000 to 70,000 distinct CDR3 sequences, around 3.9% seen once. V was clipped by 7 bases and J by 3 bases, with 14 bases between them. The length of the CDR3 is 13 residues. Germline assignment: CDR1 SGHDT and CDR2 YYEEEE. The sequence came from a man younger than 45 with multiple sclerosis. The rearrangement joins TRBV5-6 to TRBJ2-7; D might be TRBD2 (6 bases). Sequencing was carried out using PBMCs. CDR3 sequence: CASHPGGNYEQYF. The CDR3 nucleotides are TGTGCCAGCCACCCCGGGGGAAACTACGAGCAGTACTTC.